What follows are 15 T cell receptor beta chains derived from one specimen sequenced in a study of glioma-infiltrating T cells. The iRepertoire nested amplicon-rescue multiplex PCR amplified TCR alpha and beta CDR3s from RNA. MiXCR, applied by TCRdb to the multiplex PCR reads, yields one record per CDR3 protein. The data contain roughly 200,000 distinct CDR3 sequences, under 55% of them singletons. The specimen sequenced was glioma tissue, nonneoplastic brain tissue, or PBMCs (not recorded which). Receptors were obtained from a human donor with low-grade glioma or glioblastoma, undergoing nonglioma brain surgery, or in good health (not recorded which).

This clonotype was recorded many times. This rearrangement joins TRBV20-1 to TRBJ2-1, with a tentative D call TRBD2 (5 bases). Germline assignment: CDR1 DFQATT and CDR2 SNEGSKA (reference sequence). V lost 6 bases and J lost 0, with 12 bases in between. This CDR3 is built from 14 residues. In DNA, the CDR3 is TGCAGTGCCCCCGGAGGATACTCCTACAATGAGCAGTTCTTC. It yields the protein CSAPGGYSYNEQFF.

This rearrangement joins TRBV7-9 to TRBJ2-6; D unresolved. The CDR3 extends over 15 amino acids. Germline V CDR1 and CDR2: SEHNR, FQNEAQ (reference sequence). V gave up 6 bases and J gave up 0 bases, with 9 bases separating them. The DNA of the CDR3 is TGTGCCAGCAGTATCTCAGGCTCTGGGGCCAACGTCCTGACTTTC. Its translation is CASSISGSGANVLTF.

This clonotype was counted at least ten times. The gene calls are TRBV20-1 and TRBJ1-5; possibly TRBD1 for D (6 bases). The CDR3 length is 16 residues. The germline CDR1 and CDR2 sequences are DFQATT and SNEGSKA (reference sequence). V was pared by 5 bases and J by 2 bases, with 19 bases between. The CDR3 coding sequence is TGCAGTGCTGAAAAGGGGGGGGCGCGGGGCAATCAGCCCCAGCATTTT. This translates into CSAEKGGARGNQPQHF.

In the case of this clonotype: A much bigger clone sits one base away, suggesting this may be a read error. The V gene is TRBV7-9, the J gene TRBJ1-1; no firm D call. CDR3 length equals 12 residues. V was pared by 5 bases and J by 8 bases, with 12 bases between. Germline V lookup: CDR1 SEHNR, CDR2 FQNEAQ (reference sequence). CDR3 in amino acids: CASSATRREAFF. The CDR3 DNA reads TGTGCCAGCAGCGCGACCAGGAGGGAAGCTTTCTTT.

In its sample, this clonotype was seen a few times. The chain employs TRBV3-1 and TRBJ2-3; TRBD2 might be the D (6 bases). The CDR3 is 15 amino acids. CDR1 is LGHDT and CDR2 is YNNKEL in the germline V gene (reference sequence). The V end lost 1 base, the J end lost 0 bases, and 8 bases lay between the germline ends. The CDR3 DNA follows: TGTGCCAGCAGCCAAGTTCGGGGGAGCACAGATACGCAGTATTTT. Translating gives CASSQVRGSTDTQYF.

With regard to this clonotype: This sequence may be a read error, since a much larger clone differs from it by one base. V and J are TRBV29-1 and TRBJ1-1; D call uncertain. There are 13 residues in the CDR3. Germline CDR1 SQVTM, CDR2 ANQGSEA. The CDR3 loop reads CSVEEHLNTEALF. The CDR3 nucleotides are TGCAGCGTTGAGGAGCATTTGAACACTGAAGCTTTGTTT.

This clonotype was seen repeatedly, ten times or more. A read error may produce the germline difference seen at one junction end. The chain links TRBV6-1 to TRBJ2-7, with 8 bases fitting TRBD1. Germline V gene lookup returns CDR1 MNHNS and CDR2 SASEGT. The CDR3 covers 11 residues. The CDR3 nucleotides read TGTGCCAGCAGTCCTCAGGACAGGGTTAACTTC. Translated, it gives CASSPQDRVNF.

A few counts support this clonotype. A much larger clone differs by one base, so this may be a read error. The gene calls are TRBV5-1 and TRBJ2-1; TRBD2 aligns across 8 bases. The germline V gene encodes CDR1 SGHRS and CDR2 YFSETQ. The CDR3 totals 15 residues. CDR3 sequence: CASSFTGGLGNGQFF. CDR3 nucleotides: TGCGCCAGCAGCTTTACGGGAGGGCTGGGGAATGGGCAGTTCTTC.

Ten or more counts support this clonotype. This chain uses TRBV7-9 with TRBJ2-3; D is ambiguous. This CDR3 has 11 amino acids. In germline, CDR1 is SEHNR, CDR2 FQNEAQ (reference sequence). V was cut by 5 bases and J by 1 base, with 1 base left in between. CDR3 in DNA: TGTGCCAGCAGCCGCACAGATACGCAGTATTTT. This gives the protein CASSRTDTQYF. Variable domain in full (rest from reference TRBV7-9 and TRBJ2-3): DTGVSQNPRHKITKRGQNVTFRCDPISEHNRLYWYRQTLGQGPEFLTYFQNEAQLEKSRLLSDRFSAERPKGSFSTLEIQRTEQGDSAMYLCASSRTDTQYFGPGTRLTVL.

J is TRBJ2-3 and V is TRBV7-6; D remains ambiguous. The CDR3 spans 13 residues. CDR1 and CDR2 from the germline V gene are SGHVS and FNYEAQ. V was clipped by 1 base and J by 6 bases, with 8 bases between them. CDR3 amino acids: CASSLGQADTQYF. The CDR3 region has the DNA TGTGCCAGCAGCTTAGGGCAGGCGGATACGCAGTATTTT.

This clonotype was found many times. The rearrangement links TRBV5-1 to TRBJ1-1; 7 nucleotides line up with TRBD1. After removal of 4 bases from V and 11 bases from J, the junction contained 23 bases not matched to a gene. The CDR3 has 17 residues. Looked up from germline, CDR1 is SGHRS and CDR2 is YFSETQ. CDR3 nucleotide sequence: TGCGCCAGCAGCAGCGGGAAAGATATTAGACAGGGACTTTTGGCTTTCTTT. Amino acids: CASSSGKDIRQGLLAFF.

This clonotype has at least ten counts. V and J are TRBV6-1 and TRBJ1-3; maybe TRBD1 (6 bases). Trimming took 5 bases from V and 15 from J, leaving 23 bases between them. The germline gives CDR1 MNHNS, CDR2 SASEGT. The CDR3 is made up of 14 amino acids. CDR3 loop: CASSTNGGGQSQYF. CDR3 nucleotide sequence: TGTGCCAGCAGTACAAACGGCGGAGGACAGAGCCAATATTTT.

Comment on this clonotype: The germline gene is not matched at one end of the junction; a read error may be the cause. V and J are TRBV6-1 and TRBJ1-5; D not certain. The germline V gene encodes CDR1 MNHNS and CDR2 SASEGT. The CDR3 spans 13 residues. CDR3 sequence: CASRRYSNKPQHF. The CDR3 DNA is TGTGCCAGCAGACGTTATAGCAATAAGCCCCAGCATTTT.

This chain uses TRBV2 with TRBJ2-1; D is possibly TRBD1 or TRBD2 (5 bases each). The CDR3 spans 13 residues. The V end was cut by 9 bases, the J end by 4 bases, with 13 bases between. Germline V gene sequence: CDR1 SNHLY, CDR2 FYNNEI. This chain's CDR3 is CARQGTGYNEQFF. CDR3 sequence (DNA): TGTGCCAGACAAGGGACGGGGTACAATGAGCAGTTCTTC.

This clonotype was seen a few times. The V and J genes are TRBV4-1 and TRBJ1-2; D is uncertain. Trimming stripped 4 bases from V and 2 bases from J, with 14 bases between. CDR3 length: 15 amino acids. Germline V CDR1 and CDR2: MGHRA, YSYEKL. CDR3 sequence: CASSPAPRPNYGYTF. In DNA form, the CDR3 reads TGCGCCAGCAGCCCTGCCCCGCGGCCGAACTATGGCTACACCTTC.